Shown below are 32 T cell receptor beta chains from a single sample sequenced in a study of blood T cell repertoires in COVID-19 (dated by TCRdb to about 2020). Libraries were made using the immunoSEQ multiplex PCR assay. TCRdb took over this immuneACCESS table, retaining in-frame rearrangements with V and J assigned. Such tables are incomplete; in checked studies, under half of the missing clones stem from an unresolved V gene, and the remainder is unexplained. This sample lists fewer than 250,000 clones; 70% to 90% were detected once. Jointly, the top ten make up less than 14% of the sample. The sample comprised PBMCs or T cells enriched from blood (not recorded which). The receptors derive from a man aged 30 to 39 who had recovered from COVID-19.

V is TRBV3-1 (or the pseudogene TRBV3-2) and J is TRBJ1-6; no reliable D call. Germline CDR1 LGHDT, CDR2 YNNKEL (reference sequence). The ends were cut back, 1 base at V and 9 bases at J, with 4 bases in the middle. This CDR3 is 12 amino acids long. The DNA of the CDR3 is TGTGCCAGCAGCCAAGTGAGTTCACCCCTCCACTTT. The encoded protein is CASSQVSSPLHF.

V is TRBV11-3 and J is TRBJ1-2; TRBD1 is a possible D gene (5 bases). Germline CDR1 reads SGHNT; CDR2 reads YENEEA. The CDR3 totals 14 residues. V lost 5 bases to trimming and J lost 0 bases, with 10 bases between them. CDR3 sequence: CASSPAGTNYGYTF. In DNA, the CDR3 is TGTGCCAGCAGCCCAGCAGGGACTAACTATGGCTACACCTTC.

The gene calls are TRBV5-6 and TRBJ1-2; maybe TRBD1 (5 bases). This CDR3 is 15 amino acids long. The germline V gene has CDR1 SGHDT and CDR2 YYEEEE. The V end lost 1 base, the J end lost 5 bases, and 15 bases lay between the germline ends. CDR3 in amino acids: CASSLSGGKKYGYTF. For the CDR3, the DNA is TGTGCCAGCAGCTTGTCGGGGGGGAAGAAGTATGGCTACACCTTC.

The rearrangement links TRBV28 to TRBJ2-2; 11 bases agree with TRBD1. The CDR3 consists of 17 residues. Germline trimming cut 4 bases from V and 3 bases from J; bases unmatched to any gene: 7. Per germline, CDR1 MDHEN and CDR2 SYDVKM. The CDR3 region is CASSSLPGQGDTGELFF. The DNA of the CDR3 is TGTGCCAGCAGTTCTTTACCGGGACAGGGGGACACCGGGGAGCTGTTTTTT.

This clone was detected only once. The chain's CDR3 is CASRKTGAGYGYTF. The CDR3 DNA sequence: TGTGCCAGTAGGAAGACAGGGGCGGGCTATGGCTACACCTTC. The V and J genes are TRBV19 and TRBJ1-2, with 8 bases aligning to TRBD1. The CDR3 runs 14 residues. Germline V CDR1 and CDR2: LNHDA, SQIVND (reference sequence). Losses at the gene ends were 6 bases for V and 4 bases for J; bases not matched to a gene: 7.

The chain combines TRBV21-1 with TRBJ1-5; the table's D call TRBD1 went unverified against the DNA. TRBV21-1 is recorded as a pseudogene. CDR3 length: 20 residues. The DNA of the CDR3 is TGTGCCAGCAACATACAGGGACCAATACGATATCAGCCGGTCGGGCGGCCCCAGCATTTT. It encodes CASNIQGPIRYQPVGRPQHF.

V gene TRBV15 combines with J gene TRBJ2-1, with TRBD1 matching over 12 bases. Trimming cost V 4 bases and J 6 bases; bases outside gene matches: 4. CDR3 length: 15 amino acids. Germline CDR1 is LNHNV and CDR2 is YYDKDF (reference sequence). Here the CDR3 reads CATSTGTGGFNEQFF. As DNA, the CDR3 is TGTGCCACCAGCACGGGGACAGGGGGCTTCAATGAGCAGTTCTTC. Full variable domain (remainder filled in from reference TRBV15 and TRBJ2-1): DAMVIQNPRYQVTQFGKPVTLSCSQTLNHNVMYWYQQKSSQAPKLLFHYYDKDFNNEADTPDNFQSRRPNTSFCFLDIRSPGLGDTAMYLCATSTGTGGFNEQFFGPGTRLTVL.

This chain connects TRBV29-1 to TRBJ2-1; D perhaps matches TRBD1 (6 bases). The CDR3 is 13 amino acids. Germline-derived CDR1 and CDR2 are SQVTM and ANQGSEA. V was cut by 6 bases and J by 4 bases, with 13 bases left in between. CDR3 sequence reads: CSVQGGFYNEQFF. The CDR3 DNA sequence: TGCAGCGTACAGGGCGGGTTTTACAATGAGCAGTTCTTC.

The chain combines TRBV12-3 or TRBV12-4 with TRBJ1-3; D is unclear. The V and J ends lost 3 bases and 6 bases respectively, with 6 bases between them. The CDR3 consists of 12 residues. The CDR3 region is CASSFTANTIYF. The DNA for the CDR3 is TGTGCCAGCAGTTTCACAGCAAACACCATATATTTT.

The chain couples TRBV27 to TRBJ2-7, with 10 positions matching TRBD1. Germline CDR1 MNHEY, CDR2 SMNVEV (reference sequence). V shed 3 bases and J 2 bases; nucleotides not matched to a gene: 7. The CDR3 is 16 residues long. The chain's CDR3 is CASSFNPGQGTYEQYF. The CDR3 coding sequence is TGTGCCAGCAGTTTTAATCCGGGACAGGGGACCTACGAGCAGTACTTC.

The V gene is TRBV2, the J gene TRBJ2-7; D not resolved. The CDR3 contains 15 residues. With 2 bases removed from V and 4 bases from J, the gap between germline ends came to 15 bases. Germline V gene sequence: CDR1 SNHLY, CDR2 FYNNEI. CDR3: CASSEFPGRIYEQYF. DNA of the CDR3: TGTGCCAGCAGTGAATTTCCAGGTCGTATATACGAGCAGTACTTC.

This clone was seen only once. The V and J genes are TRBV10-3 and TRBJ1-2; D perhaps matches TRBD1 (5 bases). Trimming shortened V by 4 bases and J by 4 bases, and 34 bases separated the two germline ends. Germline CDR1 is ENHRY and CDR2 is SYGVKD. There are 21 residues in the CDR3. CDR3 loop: CAISAEAGPRWSPFDIYGYTF. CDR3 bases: TGTGCCATCAGTGCCGAAGCAGGGCCCCGCTGGTCCCCCTTCGACATCTATGGCTACACCTTC.

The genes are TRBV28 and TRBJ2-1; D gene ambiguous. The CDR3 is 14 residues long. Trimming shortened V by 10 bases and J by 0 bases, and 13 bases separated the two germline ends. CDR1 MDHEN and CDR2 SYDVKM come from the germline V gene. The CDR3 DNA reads TGTGCCATCGATGTCGGTAGCTCCTACAATGAGCAGTTCTTC. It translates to CAIDVGSSYNEQFF.

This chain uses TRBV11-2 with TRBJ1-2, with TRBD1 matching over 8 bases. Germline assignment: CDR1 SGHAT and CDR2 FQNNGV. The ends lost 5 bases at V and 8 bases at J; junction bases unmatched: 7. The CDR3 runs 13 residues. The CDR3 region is CASSAGQGLGYTF. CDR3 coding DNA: TGTGCCAGCAGCGCAGGACAGGGATTGGGCTACACCTTC.

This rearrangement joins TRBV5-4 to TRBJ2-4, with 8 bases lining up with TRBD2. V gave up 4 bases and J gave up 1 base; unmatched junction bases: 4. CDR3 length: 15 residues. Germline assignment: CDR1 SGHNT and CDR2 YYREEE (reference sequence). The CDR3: CASSPTGGAKNIQYF. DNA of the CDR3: TGTGCCAGCAGCCCTACGGGGGGGGCCAAAAACATTCAGTACTTC.

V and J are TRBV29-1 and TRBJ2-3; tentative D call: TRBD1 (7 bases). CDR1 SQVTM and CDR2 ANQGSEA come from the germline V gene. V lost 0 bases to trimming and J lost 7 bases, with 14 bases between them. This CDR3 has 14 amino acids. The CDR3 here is CSVEDGGGGNTQYF. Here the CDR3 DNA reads TGCAGCGTTGAAGATGGAGGGGGCGGAAATACGCAGTATTTT.

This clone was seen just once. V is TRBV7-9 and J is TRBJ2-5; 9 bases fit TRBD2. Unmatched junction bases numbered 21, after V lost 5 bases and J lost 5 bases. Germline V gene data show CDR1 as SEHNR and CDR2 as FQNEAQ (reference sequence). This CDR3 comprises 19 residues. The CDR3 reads CASSQPLGLAGRSSETQYF. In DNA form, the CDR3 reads TGTGCCAGCAGCCAACCCCTCGGGCTAGCGGGGAGGTCCTCTGAGACCCAGTACTTC.

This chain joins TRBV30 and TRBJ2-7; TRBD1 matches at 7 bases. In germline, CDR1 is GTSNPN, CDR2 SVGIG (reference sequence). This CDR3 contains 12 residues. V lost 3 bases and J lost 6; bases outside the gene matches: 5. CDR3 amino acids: CAWRPTGVEQYF. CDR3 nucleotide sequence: TGTGCCTGGAGGCCCACAGGGGTCGAGCAGTACTTC. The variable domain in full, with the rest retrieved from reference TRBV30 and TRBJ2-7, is SQTIHQWPATLVQPVGSPLSLECTVEGTSNPNLYWYRQAAGRGLQLLFYSVGIGQISSEVPQNLSASRPQDRQFILSSKKLLLSDSGFYLCAWRPTGVEQYFGPGTRLTVT.

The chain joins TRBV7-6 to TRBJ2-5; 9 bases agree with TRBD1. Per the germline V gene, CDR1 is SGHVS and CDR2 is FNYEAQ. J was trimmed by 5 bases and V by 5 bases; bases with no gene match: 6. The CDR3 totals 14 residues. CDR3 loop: CASSHPGTGETQYF. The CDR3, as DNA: TGTGCCAGCAGCCACCCCGGGACAGGGGAGACCCAGTACTTC.

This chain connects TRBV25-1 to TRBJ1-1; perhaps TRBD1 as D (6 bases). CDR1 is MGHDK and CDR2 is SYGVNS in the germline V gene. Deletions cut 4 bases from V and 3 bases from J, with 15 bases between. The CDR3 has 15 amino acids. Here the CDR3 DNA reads TGTGCCAGCAGTGTCACAGGGCGTAGGGACACTGAAGCTTTCTTT. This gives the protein CASSVTGRRDTEAFF.

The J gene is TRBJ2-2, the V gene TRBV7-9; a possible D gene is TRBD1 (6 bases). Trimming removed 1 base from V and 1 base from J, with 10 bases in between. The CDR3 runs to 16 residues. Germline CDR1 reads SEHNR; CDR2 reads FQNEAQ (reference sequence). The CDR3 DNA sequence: TGTGCCAGCAGCTTAGTTATAGGGGGGAACACCGGGGAGCTGTTTTTT. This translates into CASSLVIGGNTGELFF.

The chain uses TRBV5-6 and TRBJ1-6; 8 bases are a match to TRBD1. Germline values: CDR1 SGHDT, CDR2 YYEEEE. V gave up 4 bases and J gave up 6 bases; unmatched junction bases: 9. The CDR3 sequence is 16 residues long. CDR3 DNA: TGTGCCAGCAGCGTACCGACAGGGGTCGGTAATTCACCCCTCCACTTT. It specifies CASSVPTGVGNSPLHF.

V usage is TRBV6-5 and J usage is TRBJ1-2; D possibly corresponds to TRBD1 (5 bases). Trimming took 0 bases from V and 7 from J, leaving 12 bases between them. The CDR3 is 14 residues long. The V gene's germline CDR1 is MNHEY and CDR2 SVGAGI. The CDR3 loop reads CASSYSRQRLGYTF. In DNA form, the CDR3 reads TGTGCCAGCAGTTACTCGAGACAGAGGCTTGGCTACACCTTC.

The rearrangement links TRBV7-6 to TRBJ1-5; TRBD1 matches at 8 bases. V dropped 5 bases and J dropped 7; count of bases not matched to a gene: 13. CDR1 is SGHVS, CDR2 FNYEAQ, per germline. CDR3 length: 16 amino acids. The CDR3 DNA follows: TGTGCCAGCAGCCCGCTTAGGTCACAGGGGGAACAGCCCCAGCATTTT. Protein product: CASSPLRSQGEQPQHF. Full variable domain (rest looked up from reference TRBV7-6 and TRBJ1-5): GAGVSQSPRYKVTKRGQDVALRCDPISGHVSLYWYRQALGQGPEFLTYFNYEAQQDKSGLPNDRFSAERPEGSISTLTIQRTEQRDSAMYRCASSPLRSQGEQPQHFGDGTRLSIL.

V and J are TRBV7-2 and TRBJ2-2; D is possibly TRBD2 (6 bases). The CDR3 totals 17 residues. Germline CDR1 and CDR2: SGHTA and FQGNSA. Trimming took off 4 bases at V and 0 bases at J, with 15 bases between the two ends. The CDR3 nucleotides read TGTGCCAGCAGCTGGAGGGCGGCAGGAGCGAACACCGGGGAGCTGTTTTTT. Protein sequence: CASSWRAAGANTGELFF.

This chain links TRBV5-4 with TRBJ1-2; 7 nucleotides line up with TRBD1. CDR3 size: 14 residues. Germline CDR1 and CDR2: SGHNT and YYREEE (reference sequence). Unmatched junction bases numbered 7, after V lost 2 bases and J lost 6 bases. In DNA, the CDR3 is TGTGCCAGCAGCTTTGGACAGGCTTTAAATGGCTACACCTTC. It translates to CASSFGQALNGYTF.

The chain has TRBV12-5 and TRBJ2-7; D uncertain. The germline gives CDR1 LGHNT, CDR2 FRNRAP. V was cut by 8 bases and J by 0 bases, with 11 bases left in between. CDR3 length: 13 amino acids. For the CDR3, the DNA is TGTGCTAGTAGTCACGCGAGCTCCTACGAGCAGTACTTC. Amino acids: CASSHASSYEQYF.

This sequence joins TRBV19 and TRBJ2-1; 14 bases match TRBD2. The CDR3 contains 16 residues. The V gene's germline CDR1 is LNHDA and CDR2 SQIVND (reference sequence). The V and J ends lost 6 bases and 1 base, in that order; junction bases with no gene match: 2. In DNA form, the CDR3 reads TGTGCCAGTAGAAGACTAGCGGGAGGGTCCTACAATGAGCAGTTCTTC. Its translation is CASRRLAGGSYNEQFF.

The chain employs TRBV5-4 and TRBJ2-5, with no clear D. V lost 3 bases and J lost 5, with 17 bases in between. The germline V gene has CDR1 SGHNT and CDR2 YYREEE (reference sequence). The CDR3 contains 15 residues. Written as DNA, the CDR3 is TGTGCCAGCAGCTCCGCCGGAGAACGGCGGGAGACCCAGTACTTC. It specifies CASSSAGERRETQYF.

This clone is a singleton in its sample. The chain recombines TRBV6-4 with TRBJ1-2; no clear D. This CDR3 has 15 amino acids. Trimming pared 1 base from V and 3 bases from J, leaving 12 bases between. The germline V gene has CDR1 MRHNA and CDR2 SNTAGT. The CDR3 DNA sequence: TGTGCCAGCAGTGACTTCGGGCAGGACTACTATGGCTACACCTTC. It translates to CASSDFGQDYYGYTF.

CDR3 in DNA: TGTGCCAGCAGCTTGTCGGGACTCCTCTACGAGCAGTACTTC. Encoded protein: CASSLSGLLYEQYF. The chain is built from TRBV5-6 and TRBJ2-7, with D tentatively TRBD2 (6 bases). Per germline, CDR1 SGHDT and CDR2 YYEEEE. Trimming cost V 1 base and J 3 bases, with 11 bases left between them. The CDR3 is 14 residues long. Variable domain in full (rest from reference TRBV5-6 and TRBJ2-7): DAGVTQSPTHLIKTRGQQVTLRCSPKSGHDTVSWYQQALGQGPQFIFQYYEEEERQRGNFPDRFSGHQFPNYSSELNVNALLLGDSALYLCASSLSGLLYEQYFGPGTRLTVT.

CDR3 loop: CASSIPGLAGGKQFF. In DNA form, the CDR3 reads TGTGCCAGTAGTATCCCTGGACTAGCGGGAGGAAAGCAGTTCTTC. V is TRBV19 and J is TRBJ2-1; 14 bases align to TRBD2. Germline V CDR1 and CDR2: LNHDA, SQIVND (reference sequence). This CDR3 has 15 amino acids. After removal of 3 bases from V and 11 bases from J, the junction contained 6 bases not matched to a gene. The complete variable domain, with remaining parts taken from reference TRBV19 and TRBJ2-1, reads DGGITQSPKYLFRKEGQNVTLSCEQNLNHDAMYWYRQDPGQGLRLIYYSQIVNDFQKGDIAEGYSVSREKKESFPLTVTSAQKNPTAFYLCASSIPGLAGGKQFFGPGTRLTVL.